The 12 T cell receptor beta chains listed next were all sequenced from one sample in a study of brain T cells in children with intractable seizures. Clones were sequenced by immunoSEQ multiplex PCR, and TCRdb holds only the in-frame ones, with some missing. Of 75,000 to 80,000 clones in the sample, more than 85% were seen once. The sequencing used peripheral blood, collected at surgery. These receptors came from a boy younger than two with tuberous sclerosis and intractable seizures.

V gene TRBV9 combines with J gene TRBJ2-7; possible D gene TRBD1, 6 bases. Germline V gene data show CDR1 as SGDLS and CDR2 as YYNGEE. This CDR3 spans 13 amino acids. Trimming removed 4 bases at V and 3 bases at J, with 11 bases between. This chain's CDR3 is CASSLQGGYEQYF. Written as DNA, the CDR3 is TGTGCCAGCAGCTTACAGGGCGGCTACGAGCAGTACTTC.

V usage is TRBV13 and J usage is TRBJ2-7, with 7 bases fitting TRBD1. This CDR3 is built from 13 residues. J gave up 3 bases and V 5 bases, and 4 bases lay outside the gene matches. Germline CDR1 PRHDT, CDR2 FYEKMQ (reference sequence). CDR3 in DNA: TGTGCCAGCAGCCCGGGGACAGACTACGAGCAGTACTTC. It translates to CASSPGTDYEQYF.

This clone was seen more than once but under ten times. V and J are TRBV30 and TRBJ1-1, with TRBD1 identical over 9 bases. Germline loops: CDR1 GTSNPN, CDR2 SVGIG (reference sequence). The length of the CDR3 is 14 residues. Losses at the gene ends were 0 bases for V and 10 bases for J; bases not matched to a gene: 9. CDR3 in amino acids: CAWSVPGQGLGAFF. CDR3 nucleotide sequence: TGTGCCTGGAGTGTACCGGGACAGGGCCTCGGAGCTTTCTTT.

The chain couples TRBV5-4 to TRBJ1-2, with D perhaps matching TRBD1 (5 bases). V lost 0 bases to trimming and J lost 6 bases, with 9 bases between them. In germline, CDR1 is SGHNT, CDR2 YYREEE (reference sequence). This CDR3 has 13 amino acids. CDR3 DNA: TGTGCCAGCAGCTTGGCAGGGCCCCATGGCTACACCTTC. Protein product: CASSLAGPHGYTF. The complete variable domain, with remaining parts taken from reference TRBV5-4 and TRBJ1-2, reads ETGVTQSPTHLIKTRGQQVTLRCSSQSGHNTVSWYQQALGQGPQFIFQYYREEENGRGNFPPRFSGLQFPNYSSELNVNALELDDSALYLCASSLAGPHGYTFGSGTRLTVV.

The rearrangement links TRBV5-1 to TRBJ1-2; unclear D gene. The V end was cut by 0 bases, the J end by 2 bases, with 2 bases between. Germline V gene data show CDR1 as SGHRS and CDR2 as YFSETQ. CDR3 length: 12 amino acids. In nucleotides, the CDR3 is TGCGCCAGCAGCTTGGACAACTATGGCTACACCTTC. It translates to CASSLDNYGYTF.

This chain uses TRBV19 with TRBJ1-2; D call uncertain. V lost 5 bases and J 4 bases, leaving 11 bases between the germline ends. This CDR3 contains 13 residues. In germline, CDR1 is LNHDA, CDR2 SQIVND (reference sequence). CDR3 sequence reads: CASSLGHVYGYTF. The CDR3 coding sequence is TGTGCCAGTAGTCTTGGGCACGTCTATGGCTACACCTTC.

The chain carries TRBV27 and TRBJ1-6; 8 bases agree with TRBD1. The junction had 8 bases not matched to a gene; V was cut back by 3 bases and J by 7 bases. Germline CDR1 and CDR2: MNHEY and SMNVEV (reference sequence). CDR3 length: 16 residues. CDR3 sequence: CASSFWTGSANSPLHF. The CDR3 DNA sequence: TGTGCCAGCAGTTTCTGGACAGGGAGTGCCAATTCACCCCTCCACTTT.

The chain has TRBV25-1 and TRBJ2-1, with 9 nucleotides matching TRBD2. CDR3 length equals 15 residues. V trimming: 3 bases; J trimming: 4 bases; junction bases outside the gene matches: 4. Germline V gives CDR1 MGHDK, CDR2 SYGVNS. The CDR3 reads CASSEASGAYNEQFF. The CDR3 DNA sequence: TGTGCCAGCAGTGAGGCTAGCGGGGCATACAATGAGCAGTTCTTC.

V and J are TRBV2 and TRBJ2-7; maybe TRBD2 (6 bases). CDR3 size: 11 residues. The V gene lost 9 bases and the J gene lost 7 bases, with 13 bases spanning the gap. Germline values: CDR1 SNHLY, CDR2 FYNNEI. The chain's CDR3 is CARRRGLEQYF. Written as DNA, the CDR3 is TGTGCCAGGAGACGGGGGTTGGAGCAGTACTTC. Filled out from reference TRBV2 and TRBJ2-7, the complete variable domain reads EPEVTQTPSHQVTQMGQEVILRCVPISNHLYFYWYRQILGQKVEFLVSFYNNEISEKSEIFDDQFSVERPDGSNFTLKIRSTKLEDSAMYFCARRRGLEQYFGPGTRLTVT.

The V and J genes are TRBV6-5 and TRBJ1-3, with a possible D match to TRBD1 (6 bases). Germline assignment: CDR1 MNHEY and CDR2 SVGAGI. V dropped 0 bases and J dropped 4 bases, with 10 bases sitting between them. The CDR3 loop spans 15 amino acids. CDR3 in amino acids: CASSYSQGSGNTIYF. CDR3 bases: TGTGCCAGCAGTTACTCTCAGGGGTCCGGAAACACCATATATTTT.

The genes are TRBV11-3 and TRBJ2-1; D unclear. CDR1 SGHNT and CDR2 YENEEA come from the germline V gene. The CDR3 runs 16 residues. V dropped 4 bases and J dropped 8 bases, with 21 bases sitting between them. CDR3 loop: CASSYTQTYSGDEQFF. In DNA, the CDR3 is TGTGCCAGCAGCTATACACAAACATACTCCGGCGATGAGCAGTTCTTC.

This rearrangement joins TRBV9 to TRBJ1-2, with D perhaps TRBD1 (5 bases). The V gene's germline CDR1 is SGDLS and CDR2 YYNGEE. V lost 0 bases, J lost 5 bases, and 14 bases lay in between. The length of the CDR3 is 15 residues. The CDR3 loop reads CASSVGEGRRYGYTF. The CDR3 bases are TGTGCCAGCAGCGTAGGCGAGGGGAGGAGGTATGGCTACACCTTC.